This is a list of T cell receptor beta chains from one sample in a study of T cell responses to AZD1222 COVID-19 vaccine. TCRdb's table, derived via immunoSEQ multiplex PCR, lists solely in-frame clones and lacks some. Of 130,000 to 150,000 clones in the sample, about 87% were seen once. The specimen comprised peripheral blood, sampled on day 0 of AZD1222 vaccination. These receptors were obtained from an adult in good health. Each CDR3 is given with its conserved first and last residue. The D gene is left open where the match is weak. The listing skips clone size in some rows; elsewhere it reads once, few, many or a size class.

TRBV5-4	-	TRBJ2-7	TRBD1	CASSDRDRGSYEQYF	TGTGCCAGCAGCGATCGGGACAGGGGTTCCTACGAGCAGTACTTC
TRBV7-9	-	TRBJ1-1	-	CASSSPRQELWNTEAFF	TGTGCCAGCAGCTCACCTAGACAGGAATTGTGGAACACTGAAGCTTTCTTT
TRBV29-1	-	TRBJ1-1	-	CSAIDGTTEAFF	TGCAGCGCCATTGACGGGACCACTGAAGCTTTCTTT
TRBV30	-	TRBJ2-2	-	CAWKGQTNTGELFF	TGTGCCTGGAAAGGGCAGACGAACACCGGGGAGCTGTTTTTT
TRBV7-2	-	TRBJ1-4	TRBD1	CASSLDGTGTNEKLFF	TGTGCCAGCAGCTTAGACGGGACAGGGACGAATGAAAAACTGTTTTTT
TRBV7-2	-	TRBJ2-5	-	CASSIRQIETQYF	TGTGCCAGCAGCATTCGGCAGATAGAGACCCAGTACTTC
TRBV7-2	once	TRBJ2-1	-	CASSGLDNEQFF	TGTGCCAGCAGCGGACTGGACAATGAGCAGTTCTTC
TRBV19	-	TRBJ1-1	TRBD1	CASSLPGQGSYEAFF	TGTGCCAGTAGCCTCCCGGGACAGGGGTCATACGAAGCTTTCTTT
TRBV5-4	-	TRBJ1-1	-	CASSLGGPGTPEAFF	TGTGCCAGCAGCTTGGGAGGTCCAGGGACCCCTGAAGCTTTCTTT
TRBV6-5	-	TRBJ1-5	-	CASSPPGAPRAQHF	TGTGCCAGCAGCCCCCCGGGGGCCCCCAGGGCCCAGCATTTT
TRBV4-2	-	TRBJ2-7	-	CASSQGGVRVEQYEQYF	TGTGCCAGCAGCCAAGGGGGTGTGAGGGTTGAGCAGTACGAGCAGTACTTC